This T cell receptor (beta chain) appears in the sequencing data of a study of human T cells and chemical hapten exposure. Study as a whole: Affected patients, primarily female, had alopecia areata, totalis or universalis.

A note on this clonotype: Its antigen is not identified.

A single record per CDR3 protein comes from TCRdb applying MiXCR to the RACE reads. The table shows around 300,000 distinct CDR3 sequences, with 5% to 6.5% occurring only once. Regarding the study as a whole: In the PT1 data, expanded TCR counts showed a positive correlation with patch test score.

Time point denoted: pre-sensitization, week 0. Treatment here: therapeutic diphenylcyclopropenone sensitization with weekly scalp DPC. Unfractionated whole blood was the source from which total RNA was extracted. The sequence came from a woman younger than 30 with alopecia areata. Some clones in this sample may be carry-over from other donors' samples. Sequenced material: whole blood, taken in connection with sensitization to the hapten diphenylcyclopropenone (DPC).

CDR3 in DNA: TGTGCCAGCAGCTCCCGTGCGAGCGGGGGGGCGACAGAGACCCAGTACTTC. Amino acids: CASSSRASGGATETQYF. The V and J genes are TRBV7-2 and TRBJ2-5; the match to TRBD2 covers 10 bases. Germline V lookup: CDR1 SGHTA, CDR2 FQGNSA. The trim removed 4 bases at V and 4 bases at J, leaving 12 bases unmatched. The CDR3 runs to 17 residues.